The 4 T cell receptor beta chains listed next were all sequenced from one sample in a study of T and B cells in COVID-19 patients. TRB was amplified from about 240-490 ng of blood genomic DNA. BIOMED2 TRB-A/B primer pools were used in multiplex TRB PCR. In TCRdb, the multiplex PCR reads were re-called with MiXCR into one record per CDR3 protein. The table shows 9,500 or so distinct CDR3 sequences, with approximately 37% occurring only once. Sequencing was performed on blood. The source is a human donor with active COVID-19.

The J gene is TRBJ2-2, the V gene TRBV11-2; 9 bases map to TRBD2. The ends lost 3 bases at V and 4 bases at J; junction bases unmatched: 6. Germline-derived CDR1 and CDR2 are SGHAT and FQNNGV. The CDR3 is made up of 16 amino acids. In nucleotides, the CDR3 is TGTGCCAGCAGCTTTCCATTAGCGGGAGTCACCGGGGAGCTGTTTTTT. Translating it yields CASSFPLAGVTGELFF.

The chain uses TRBV30 and TRBJ2-1; 9 positions match TRBD2. Looked up from germline, CDR1 is GTSNPN and CDR2 is SVGIG (reference sequence). This CDR3 comprises 14 residues. Trimming cost V 3 bases and J 8 bases; bases outside gene matches: 8. DNA for the CDR3: TGTGCCTGGAGAGGCATAGCGGGAGCGGATGAGCAGTTCTTC. This translates into CAWRGIAGADEQFF.

The rearrangement joins TRBV6-2 or TRBV6-3 to TRBJ1-2; 10 nucleotides align to TRBD1. The CDR3 sequence is 15 residues long. Germline trimming cut 2 bases from V and 6 bases from J; bases unmatched to any gene: 6. CDR1 MNHEY and CDR2 SVGEGT come from the germline V gene. CDR3 sequence reads: CASSYVGQGRDGYTF. CDR3 DNA: TGTGCCAGCAGTTACGTGGGACAGGGGAGAGATGGCTACACCTTC.

This chain links TRBV6-5 with TRBJ2-7, with D maybe TRBD2 (5 bases). This CDR3 comprises 14 residues. V shed 5 bases and J shed 2 bases, with 13 bases lying between them. Germline V gene sequence: CDR1 MNHEY, CDR2 SVGAGI. The CDR3 sequence: CASSDLRGTYEQYF. The DNA of the CDR3 is TGTGCCAGCAGTGACCTACGGGGTACCTACGAGCAGTACTTC.